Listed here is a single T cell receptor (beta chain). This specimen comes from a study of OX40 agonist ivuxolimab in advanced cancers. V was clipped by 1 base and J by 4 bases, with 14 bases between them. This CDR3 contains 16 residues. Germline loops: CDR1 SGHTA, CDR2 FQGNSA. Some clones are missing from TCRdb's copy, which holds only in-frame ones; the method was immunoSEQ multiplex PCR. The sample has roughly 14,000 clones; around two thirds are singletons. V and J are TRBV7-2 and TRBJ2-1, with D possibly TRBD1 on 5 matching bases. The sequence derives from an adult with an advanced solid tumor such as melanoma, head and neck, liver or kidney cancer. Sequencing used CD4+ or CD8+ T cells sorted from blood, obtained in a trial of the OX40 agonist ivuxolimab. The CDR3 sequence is CASSLGDLTVYNEQFF. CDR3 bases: TGTGCCAGCAGCTTAGGGGATTTGACAGTTTACAATGAGCAGTTCTTC.